This is a list of T cell receptor beta chains from one sample in a study of molecular identifiers for immune sequencing clone quantification. TCRdb independently ran MiXCR on the PCR reads; one entry per CDR3 protein. In the table there are some 680,000 distinct CDR3 sequences, about 25% of which are singletons. Sequenced: naive CD8+ T cells from blood, with Jurkat cell RNA spiked in. The receptors were gathered from a human donor in good health. Some libraries in this study had Jurkat cell RNA spiked in. The CDR3 runs from the conserved cysteine through the conserved F or W. Size values are once, few and many counts, or a class for expanded clones, and some rows have none.

TRBJ2-3	TRBV13	many	15	CASSSAGEDADTQYF
TRBJ1-2	TRBV7-2	many	14	CASSLVEGYYGYTF
TRBJ2-7	TRBV5-8	many	15	CASSLGFGAPDEQYF
TRBJ1-1	TRBV27	many	13	CASSFSLNTEAFF
TRBJ2-3	TRBV27	.	20	CASSSGTSGSAIPSTDTQYF
TRBJ2-5	TRBV2	few	15	CASRPDRGEEETQYF
TRBJ2-7	TRBV5-4	few	15	CASSLELVPSYEQYF
TRBJ2-7	TRBV27	.	15	CASSLFGRSSYEQYF
TRBJ2-3	TRBV5-6	once	15	CASRPAGASTDTQYF
TRBJ1-1	TRBV4-1	once	13	CASSQVLDTEAFF
TRBJ1-6	TRBV19	.	15	CASSVVDRGNSPLHF
TRBJ2-7	TRBV27	many	15	CASSWSSGTHLGLYF
TRBJ1-2	TRBV12-3/TRBV12-4	.	13	CASSTGTSTGYTF
TRBJ2-7	TRBV20-1	.	14	CSARIAGGPSEQYF
TRBJ2-1	TRBV7-8	many	18	CASSLDVVAGSSYNEQFF
TRBJ2-1	TRBV7-2	few	15	CASSRRGGSYNEQFF
TRBJ2-7	TRBV10-3	few	14	CAISDPSLPYEQYF
TRBJ2-3	TRBV5-6	few	15	CASSFPRDSTDTQYF
TRBJ1-1	TRBV3-1	many	16	CASTAAGGQINTEAFF
TRBJ2-3	TRBV18	.	15	CASSPVAGGPDTQYF
TRBJ1-2	TRBV28	many	15	CASSFTGGANYGYTF
TRBJ2-1	TRBV24-1	.	14	CATSPRVPYNEQFF
TRBJ1-1	TRBV2	many	13	CATARTPNTEAFF
TRBJ2-5	TRBV4-1	few	18	CASSQDPLQGDDQETQYF
TRBJ1-5	TRBV7-8	few	15	CASSTRPGSNQPQHF
TRBJ1-1	TRBV24-1	many	13	CATSDPTGRKAFF
TRBJ2-3	TRBV7-9	few	16	CASGLAGTTNTDTQYF
TRBJ2-7	TRBV20-1	.	15	CSAPRTEAFWYEQYF
TRBJ2-3	TRBV4-1	.	17	CASSQDVGGISTDTQYF
TRBJ2-2	TRBV24-1	few	12	CATSVYTGELFF
TRBJ2-7	TRBV10-3	.	14	CAISGGTGGYEQYF
TRBJ1-5	TRBV19	.	15	CASSTGTGYNQPQHF
TRBJ2-7	TRBV20-1	.	15	CSASPVGRESYEQYF
TRBJ1-2	TRBV7-8	few	13	CASSPPSVNGYTF
TRBJ2-1	TRBV19	.	18	CASSSLTGVGVGYNEQFF
TRBJ1-2	TRBV21-1	many	14	CASITKDPNYGYTF
TRBJ1-2	TRBV6-5	.	15	CASSYSMDSSYGYTF
TRBJ1-4	TRBV6-6	few	17	CASSSPGIAPTNEKLFF
TRBJ2-7	TRBV6-2/TRBV6-3	many	12	CAVDAGVSEQYF
TRBJ2-7	TRBV27	.	16	CASSLSAQAYSYEQYF
TRBJ1-2	TRBV19	few	12	CATREGAYGYTF
TRBJ1-2	TRBV6-5	few	14	CASSPLSGNYGYTF
TRBJ2-2	TRBV13	few	14	CASSLVRDTGELFF